Given below is one T cell receptor beta chain in context. What it binds is unknown. Libraries were prepared by immunoSEQ multiplex PCR; TCRdb keeps only in-frame clonotypes and omits some of them. The table includes approximately 80,000 clones, more than 70% detected once. The J segment lost 7 bases and the V segment lost 2 bases, leaving 9 bases of the junction unmatched. Germline-derived CDR1 and CDR2 are SGDLS and YYNGEE. This CDR3 comprises 15 residues. The sample is drawn from a study of T cells in localized non-small cell lung cancer. Notes on the study in general: It remains possible that heterogeneity exists, since only one tumor region was sequenced. A median approximately 57 of the top 100 tumor clones appeared in adjacent lung. Measurement of T cell clonality placed uninvolved adjacent lung highest, above the level in tumor. In the blood, greater T cell density corresponded to longer overall survival.

The sequences come from peripheral blood, collected before any cancer treatment. The chain combines TRBV9 with TRBJ2-1; TRBD2 matches 7 bases. This receptor was obtained from a female donor of 60 years or more with stage I lung adenocarcinoma. The CDR3 DNA is TGTGCCAGCAGCGTGGGGTTGCGGGAGTGGAATGAGCAGTTCTTC. Its protein product is CASSVGLREWNEQFF.